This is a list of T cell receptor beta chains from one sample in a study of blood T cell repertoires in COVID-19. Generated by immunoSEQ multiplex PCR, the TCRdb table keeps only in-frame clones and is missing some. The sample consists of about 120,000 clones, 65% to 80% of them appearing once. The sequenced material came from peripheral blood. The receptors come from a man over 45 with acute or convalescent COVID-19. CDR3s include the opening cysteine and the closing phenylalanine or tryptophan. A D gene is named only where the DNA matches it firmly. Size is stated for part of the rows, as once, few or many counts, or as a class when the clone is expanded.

CASSPARRNEQFF,TGTGCTAGCAGCCCTGCTAGGAGGAATGAGCAGTTCTTC,.,TRBV7-7,13,TRBJ2-1,.
CSSRTNVNEQFF,TGCAGCTCTCGGACTAACGTAAATGAGCAGTTCTTC,.,TRBV29-1,12,TRBJ2-1,.
CASMGTGGWQPQHF,TGTGCCAGCATGGGGACAGGGGGCTGGCAGCCCCAGCATTTT,TRBD1,TRBV2,14,TRBJ1-5,.
CASSRTGNTEAFF,TGTGCCAGCAGCAGGACAGGGAACACTGAAGCTTTCTTT,TRBD1,TRBV5-5,13,TRBJ1-1,.
CASSSARQGYRGNTIYF,TGTGCCAGCAGTTCTGCAAGACAGGGGTACCGCGGAAACACCATATATTTT,TRBD1,TRBV28,17,TRBJ1-3,.
CASTSDRVNQPQHF,TGTGCCAGCACCTCGGACAGGGTAAATCAGCCCCAGCATTTT,TRBD1,TRBV2,14,TRBJ1-5,few
CATSRGDRGRGDTQYF,TGTGCCACCAGCAGAGGGGACAGGGGGCGAGGGGATACGCAGTATTTT,TRBD1,TRBV15,16,TRBJ2-3,.
CASSLEVITDYSNQPQHF,TGTGCCAGCAGCTTAGAAGTCATCACGGACTATAGCAATCAGCCCCAGCATTTT,.,TRBV7-8,18,TRBJ1-5,few
CASSISWGVYEKLFF,TGTGCCAGTAGTATCTCCTGGGGGGTATACGAAAAACTGTTTTTT,.,TRBV19,15,TRBJ1-4,.
CASSPQKQANTEAFF,TGTGCCAGCTCACCCCAGAAACAGGCGAACACTGAAGCTTTCTTT,.,TRBV18,15,TRBJ1-1,.
CASSPLQGESYEQYF,TGTGCCAGCAGCCCCTTACAGGGTGAATCCTACGAGCAGTACTTC,.,TRBV28,15,TRBJ2-7,.
CASSVTGTRGEKLFF,TGTGCCAGTAGTGTAACCGGGACAAGGGGTGAAAAACTGTTTTTT,.,TRBV19,15,TRBJ1-4,.
CASSPQGAGNTIYF,TGTGCCAGCAGCCCACAGGGGGCTGGAAACACCATATATTTT,TRBD1,TRBV7-8,14,TRBJ1-3,.
CATSDWGDQPQHF,TGTGCCACCAGTGATTGGGGGGATCAGCCCCAGCATTTT,.,TRBV24-1,13,TRBJ1-5,.
CASSSGTAGPSENEQFF,TGTGCCAGCAGCTCGGGAACAGCGGGCCCCTCAGAGAATGAGCAGTTCTTC,.,TRBV11-3,17,TRBJ2-1,.
CASSPIRGRSQPQHF,TGTGCCAGCAGTCCCATCAGGGGGCGCAGTCAGCCCCAGCATTTT,TRBD1,TRBV6-2/TRBV6-3,15,TRBJ1-5,.
CSAYRDCGYTF,TGCAGTGCTTATAGGGACTGTGGCTACACCTTC,.,TRBV20-1,11,TRBJ1-2,.
CASSFNSGETQYF,TGTGCCAGCAGCTTCAACTCGGGGGAGACCCAGTACTTC,.,TRBV7-6,13,TRBJ2-5,.
CASTNPGQARYEQYF,TGTGCCAGCACGAACCCGGGACAGGCGAGGTACGAGCAGTACTTC,TRBD1,TRBV2,15,TRBJ2-7,.
CASSRQGEYEQYF,TGTGCCAGCTCCCGACAGGGTGAATACGAGCAGTACTTC,TRBD1,TRBV9,13,TRBJ2-7,.
CASSPTGETQYF,TGTGCCAGCAGTCCCACCGGAGAGACCCAGTACTTC,.,TRBV12-3/TRBV12-4,12,TRBJ2-5,.